This T cell receptor (beta chain) was retrieved from a study of blood T cell repertoires in COVID-19. Study information: Spain, Italy and the United States supplied samples that represented acute and convalescent COVID-19.

Study processing details: Cell counts per sample came from amplifying reference gene primers. Here immunoSEQ multiplex PCR was the method, and the copy in TCRdb shows in-frame clones only, minus some. That table is the source of V, J and clone size, and D and trimming were worked out from the DNA. This repertoire shows 150,000 to 200,000 clones, over 75% found once; its top ten account for 9.5% to 11%. Those who participated ranged in age from roughly 18 to 89 years and resided in approximately 23 US areas. Recovery meant two consecutive negative NP/OP PCR tests, professional clearance, or resolved symptoms. The V gene's germline CDR1 is SQVTM and CDR2 ANQGSEA. The V end lost 6 bases, the J end lost 3 bases, and 8 bases lay between the germline ends. This CDR3 is built from 11 residues.

The source material was PBMCs or T cells enriched from blood (not recorded which). The genes are TRBV29-1 and TRBJ1-2; D is unresolved. The receptor was isolated from a man aged 45-65 years who had recovered from COVID-19. The CDR3: CSVGGDYGYTF. For the CDR3, the DNA is TGCAGCGTGGGCGGCGACTATGGCTACACCTTC.